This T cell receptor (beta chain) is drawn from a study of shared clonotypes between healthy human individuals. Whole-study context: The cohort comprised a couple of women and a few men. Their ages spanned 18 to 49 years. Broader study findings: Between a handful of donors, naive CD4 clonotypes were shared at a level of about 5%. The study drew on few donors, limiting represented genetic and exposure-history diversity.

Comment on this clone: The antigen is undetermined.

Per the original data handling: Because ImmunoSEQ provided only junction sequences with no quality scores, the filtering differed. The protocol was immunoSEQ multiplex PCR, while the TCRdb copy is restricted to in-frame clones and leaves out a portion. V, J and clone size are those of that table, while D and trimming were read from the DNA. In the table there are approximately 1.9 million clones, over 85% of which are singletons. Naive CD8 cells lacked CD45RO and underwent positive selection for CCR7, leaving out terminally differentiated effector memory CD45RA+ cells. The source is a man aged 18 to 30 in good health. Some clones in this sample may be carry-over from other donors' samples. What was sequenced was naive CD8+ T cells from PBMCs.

The CDR3 nucleotides are TGTGCCACGGGTGATCGGGCTAGCGGCAATGAGCAGTTCTTC. It specifies CATGDRASGNEQFF. The V call is TRBV7-9, the J call TRBJ2-1; 7 nucleotides line up with TRBD2. The germline V gene encodes CDR1 SEHNR and CDR2 FQNEAQ (reference sequence). J gave up 6 bases and V 10 bases, and 12 bases lay outside the gene matches. There are 14 residues in the CDR3. The whole variable domain, filled in from reference TRBV7-9 and TRBJ2-1, reads DTGVSQNPRHKITKRGQNVTFRCDPISEHNRLYWYRQTLGQGPEFLTYFQNEAQLEKSRLLSDRFSAERPKGSFSTLEIQRTEQGDSAMYLCATGDRASGNEQFFGPGTRLTVL.